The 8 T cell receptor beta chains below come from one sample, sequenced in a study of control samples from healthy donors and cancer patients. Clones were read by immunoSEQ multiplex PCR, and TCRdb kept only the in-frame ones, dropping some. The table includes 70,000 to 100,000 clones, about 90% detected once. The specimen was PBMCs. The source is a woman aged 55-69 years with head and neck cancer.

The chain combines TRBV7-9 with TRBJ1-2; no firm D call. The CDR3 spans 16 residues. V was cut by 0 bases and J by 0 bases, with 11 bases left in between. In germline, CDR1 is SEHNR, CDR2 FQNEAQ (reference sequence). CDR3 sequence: CASSLATSGANYGYTF. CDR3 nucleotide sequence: TGTGCCAGCAGCTTAGCGACGTCAGGAGCTAACTATGGCTACACCTTC.

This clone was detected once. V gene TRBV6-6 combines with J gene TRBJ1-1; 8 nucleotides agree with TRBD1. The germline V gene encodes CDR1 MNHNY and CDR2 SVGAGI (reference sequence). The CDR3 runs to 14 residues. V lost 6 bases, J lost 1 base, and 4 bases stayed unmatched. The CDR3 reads CASSPGTGNTEAFF. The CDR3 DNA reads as TGTGCCAGCAGCCCCGGGACAGGGAACACTGAAGCTTTCTTT.

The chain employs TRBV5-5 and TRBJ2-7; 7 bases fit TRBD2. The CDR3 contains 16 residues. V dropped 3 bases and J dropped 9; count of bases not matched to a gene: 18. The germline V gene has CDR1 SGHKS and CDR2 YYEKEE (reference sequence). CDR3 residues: CASSSPAGTKGGVQYF. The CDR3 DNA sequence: TGTGCCAGCAGCTCACCGGCCGGGACTAAGGGAGGGGTGCAGTACTTC.

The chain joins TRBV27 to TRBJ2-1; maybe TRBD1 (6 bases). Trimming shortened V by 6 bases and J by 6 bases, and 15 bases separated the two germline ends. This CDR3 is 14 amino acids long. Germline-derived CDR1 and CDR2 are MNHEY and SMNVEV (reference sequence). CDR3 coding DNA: TGTGCCAGCAGCCCAAAAAGCAGGGGCAATGAGCAGTTCTTC. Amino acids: CASSPKSRGNEQFF.

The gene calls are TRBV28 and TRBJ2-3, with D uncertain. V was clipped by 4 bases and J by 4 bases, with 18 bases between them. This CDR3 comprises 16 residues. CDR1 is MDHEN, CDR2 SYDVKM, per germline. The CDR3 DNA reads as TGTGCCAGCAGTTCCACCACCCTTAGACCAGCAGATACGCAGTATTTT. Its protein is CASSSTTLRPADTQYF.

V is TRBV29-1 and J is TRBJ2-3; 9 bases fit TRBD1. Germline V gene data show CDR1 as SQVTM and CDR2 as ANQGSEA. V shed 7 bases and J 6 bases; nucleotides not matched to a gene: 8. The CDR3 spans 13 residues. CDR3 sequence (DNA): TGCAGCGCCAAGGGACAGGGTGGGGATACGCAGTATTTT. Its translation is CSAKGQGGDTQYF.

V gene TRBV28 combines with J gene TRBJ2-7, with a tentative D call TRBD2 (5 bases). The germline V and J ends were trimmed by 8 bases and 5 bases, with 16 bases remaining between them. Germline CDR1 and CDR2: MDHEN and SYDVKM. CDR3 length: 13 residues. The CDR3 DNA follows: TGTGCCAGCCGGTCGGACCCGAGGGACGAGCAGTACTTC. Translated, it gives CASRSDPRDEQYF.

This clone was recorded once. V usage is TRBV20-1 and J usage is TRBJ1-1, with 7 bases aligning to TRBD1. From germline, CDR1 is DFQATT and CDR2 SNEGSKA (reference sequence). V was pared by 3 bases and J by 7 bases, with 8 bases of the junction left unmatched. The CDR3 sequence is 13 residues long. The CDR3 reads CSASSQGDFEAFF. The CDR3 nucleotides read TGCAGTGCTAGTTCGCAGGGGGATTTTGAAGCTTTCTTT.